This entry is about one T cell receptor (beta chain). This sample is part of a study of blood T cell repertoires in COVID-19. Study details: Whether acute or convalescent, the COVID-19 samples came from the United States, Italy and Spain. T cells, B-cell-depleted T cells, or PBMCs supplied cDNA or gDNA.

Authors' data handling: Reference gene primers were amplified, and this amplification served to estimate nucleated cell counts. Produced via immunoSEQ multiplex PCR; TCRdb's table is partial and in-frame only. V, J and clone size are those of that table, while D and trimming were read from the DNA. Among about 200,000 clones, approximately 91% were seen once, and the ten largest hold about 6.7%. The length of the CDR3 is 16 residues. Looked up from germline, CDR1 is SGHDN and CDR2 is FVKESK. V lost 10 bases and J lost 0; bases outside the gene matches: 13. Sequenced: peripheral blood. This clonotype was sampled from a man between 35 and 55 years old with acute or convalescent COVID-19. The chain joins TRBV14 to TRBJ1-1; 8 bases are a match to TRBD1. The CDR3 nucleotides read TGTGCCACCGCCCAACCTCTGGGACAGGTGAACACTGAAGCTTTCTTT. Its translation: CATAQPLGQVNTEAFF.